The T cell receptor beta chain under discussion was sequenced for a study of shared clonotypes between healthy human individuals. Produced via immunoSEQ multiplex PCR; TCRdb's table is partial and in-frame only. The sample shows under 1,100,000 clones, approximately 80% of them seen only once. The CDR3 extends over 13 amino acids. CDR1 and CDR2 from the germline V gene are MDHEN and SYDVKM. V was clipped by 5 bases and J by 8 bases, with 12 bases between them. This chain links TRBV28 with TRBJ1-4; D gene ambiguous. The receptor was isolated from a man between 18 and 35 years old in good health. Some clones in this sample may be carry-over from other donors' samples. The sample was memory CD4+ T cells from PBMCs. Subset noted: CD45RA-negative fraction. DNA of the CDR3: TGTGCCAGCAGTAAGGGATTGGGAGAAAAACTGTTTTTT. Its protein is CASSKGLGEKLFF.